The 19 T cell receptor beta chains reported below all come from one sample, sequenced in a study of blood T cell repertoires in COVID-19. Repertoires were generated with immunoSEQ multiplex PCR, while TCRdb's copy carries only in-frame clones and drops some. The sample has about 160,000 clones, around 74% seen once. Sequencing was carried out using peripheral blood. These receptors originate from a man aged 65 to 79 with acute or convalescent COVID-19.

The chain couples TRBV28 to TRBJ2-7; 12 bases are shared with TRBD2. Germline-derived CDR1 and CDR2 are MDHEN and SYDVKM. Trimming took 5 bases from V and 13 from J; bases not matched to a gene: 12. The length of the CDR3 is 14 residues. This chain's CDR3 is CASSPWTSGTAQYF. In DNA, the CDR3 is TGTGCCAGCAGTCCCTGGACTAGCGGGACAGCACAATACTTC. The whole variable domain, remainder taken from reference TRBV28 and TRBJ2-7, is DVKVTQSSRYLVKRTGEKVFLECVQDMDHENMFWYRQDPGLGLRLIYFSYDVKMKEKGDIPEGYSVSREKKERFSLILESASTNQTSMYLCASSPWTSGTAQYFGPGTRLTVT.

The chain employs TRBV6-5 and TRBJ1-1; D may be TRBD1 (5 bases). The CDR3 is 15 amino acids. Germline-derived CDR1 and CDR2 are MNHEY and SVGAGI. Between the trimmed V and J ends, which lost 0 bases and 5 bases, there was a span of 13 bases. The chain's CDR3 is CASSYSRSGDTEAFF. The CDR3 DNA reads TGTGCCAGCAGTTACTCGCGGTCGGGGGATACTGAAGCTTTCTTT.

In its sample, this clone was seen once. The chain carries TRBV29-1 and TRBJ2-7; D is ambiguous. With 0 bases removed from V and 0 bases from J, the gap between germline ends came to 6 bases. Germline V gives CDR1 SQVTM, CDR2 ANQGSEA. CDR3 length equals 13 residues. Here the CDR3 reads CSVEDNSSYEQYF. For the CDR3, the DNA is TGCAGCGTTGAAGATAACAGCTCCTACGAGCAGTACTTC.

This chain joins TRBV5-4 and TRBJ1-2; 9 nucleotides agree with TRBD1. Germline-derived CDR1 and CDR2 are SGHNT and YYREEE (reference sequence). This CDR3 has 15 amino acids. Trimming at V came to 2 bases and at J to 0 bases, leaving 2 bases not matched to a gene. The DNA of the CDR3 is TGTGCCAGCAGCTTAACAGGGGGCACTAACTATGGCTACACCTTC. It codes for CASSLTGGTNYGYTF.

The V and J genes are TRBV18 and TRBJ2-2; D is possibly TRBD1 (5 bases). The CDR3 is 14 amino acids. V lost 8 bases, J lost 2 bases, and 12 bases lay in between. CDR1 and CDR2 from the germline V gene are KGHSH and LQKENI. This chain's CDR3 is CASRTGENTGELFF. In nucleotides, the CDR3 is TGTGCCAGCCGCACAGGAGAAAACACCGGGGAGCTGTTTTTT.

This clone was seen just once. The genes are TRBV11-3 and TRBJ2-2; TRBD2 agrees at 7 bases. CDR3 length equals 15 residues. The ends lost 6 bases at V and 1 base at J; junction bases unmatched: 5. Looked up from germline, CDR1 is SGHNT and CDR2 is YENEEA. Here the CDR3 reads CASSYSGVNTGELFF. The DNA for the CDR3 is TGTGCCAGCAGTTACAGCGGGGTGAACACCGGGGAGCTGTTTTTT.

The chain couples TRBV6-1 to TRBJ2-4; TRBD1 aligns across 9 bases. The V gene end was trimmed by 2 bases and the J gene end by 9 bases; junction bases not matched to a gene: 5. The CDR3 is made up of 14 amino acids. In germline, CDR1 is MNHNS, CDR2 SASEGT. DNA for the CDR3: TGTGCCAGCAGTGAAACGGGACAGGGAAGCATTCAGTACTTC. It translates to CASSETGQGSIQYF.

This chain links TRBV19 with TRBJ1-2; TRBD1 matches 7 bases. This CDR3 comprises 13 residues. From germline, CDR1 is LNHDA and CDR2 SQIVND (reference sequence). V lost 9 bases and J lost 2; bases outside the gene matches: 6. In nucleotides, the CDR3 is TGTGCCAGCGACAGGGAAGGAAACTATGGCTACACCTTC. It is translated as CASDREGNYGYTF.

J is TRBJ1-2 and V is TRBV19; D possibly corresponds to TRBD1 (5 bases). The germline V gene encodes CDR1 LNHDA and CDR2 SQIVND (reference sequence). V was cut by 5 bases and J by 4 bases, with 17 bases left in between. The CDR3 loop spans 15 amino acids. CDR3: CASSPPAGRSYGYTF. The CDR3 nucleotides are TGTGCCAGTAGTCCACCCGCGGGGCGATCCTATGGCTACACCTTC.

Turning to this clone: No conserved phenylalanine or tryptophan ends this CDR3, so it is likely a read error. It is unclear where the CDR3 begins or ends on the DNA, so no DNA is shown, and the CDR3 is as TCRdb lists it. V gene TRBV27 combines with J gene TRBJ1-1; the table's D call TRBD1 went unverified against the DNA. The germline gives CDR1 MNHEY, CDR2 SMNVEV (reference sequence). 13 amino acids form the CDR3, both terminal residues included. CDR3 region: CASSLYRQALLVV.

The chain employs TRBV7-8 and TRBJ1-3; TRBD1 is a possible D gene (5 bases). This CDR3 has 16 residues. Germline V gene lookup returns CDR1 SGHVS and CDR2 FQNEAQ. V was clipped by 1 base and J by 0 bases, with 10 bases between them. For the CDR3, the DNA is TGTGCCAGCAGCTTAGGGGCAGGGAACTCTGGAAACACCATATATTTT. Amino acid sequence: CASSLGAGNSGNTIYF.

The chain couples TRBV4-1 to TRBJ1-2; a weak D match, TRBD1 (6 bases). V lost 4 bases and J 5 bases, leaving 17 bases between the germline ends. This CDR3 spans 15 amino acids. Germline loops: CDR1 MGHRA, CDR2 YSYEKL. The CDR3, as DNA: TGCGCCAGCAGCCCTAGGACAGATGCAATATATGGCTACACCTTC. Translation: CASSPRTDAIYGYTF.

The sample holds one count of this clone. This chain links TRBV19 with TRBJ1-2, with a tentative D call TRBD1 (5 bases). The germline gives CDR1 LNHDA, CDR2 SQIVND (reference sequence). This CDR3 has 17 amino acids. Trimming left V 6 bases short and J 3 bases short, with 23 bases between. CDR3 sequence: CASRRYIDSPRYYGYTF. DNA for the CDR3: TGTGCCAGTAGGAGATATATCGACAGCCCTCGCTACTATGGCTACACCTTC. Full variable domain (outside the CDR3, taken from reference TRBV19 and TRBJ1-2): DGGITQSPKYLFRKEGQNVTLSCEQNLNHDAMYWYRQDPGQGLRLIYYSQIVNDFQKGDIAEGYSVSREKKESFPLTVTSAQKNPTAFYLCASRRYIDSPRYYGYTFGSGTRLTVV.

The chain links TRBV7-7 to TRBJ2-1, with D maybe TRBD1 (6 bases). This CDR3 has 14 residues. CDR1 SSHAT and CDR2 FNYEAQ come from the germline V gene (reference sequence). V was pared by 1 base and J by 5 bases, with 9 bases between. The CDR3: CASSLGQANNEQFF. The DNA of the CDR3 is TGTGCCAGCAGCTTAGGACAGGCTAACAATGAGCAGTTCTTC.

This clone was seen only once. The chain couples TRBV19 to TRBJ2-5; 7 bases map to TRBD1. The CDR3 consists of 14 residues. V lost 5 bases and J lost 5; bases outside the gene matches: 8. The germline CDR1 and CDR2 sequences are LNHDA and SQIVND (reference sequence). CDR3 in DNA: TGTGCCAGTAGTGCGAGACAGGGTTGGGAGACCCAGTACTTC. It codes for CASSARQGWETQYF.

The chain recombines TRBV7-8 with TRBJ2-7; 9 positions agree with TRBD1. CDR3 size: 16 residues. The germline gives CDR1 SGHVS, CDR2 FQNEAQ. The ends lost 2 bases at V and 6 bases at J; junction bases unmatched: 11. CDR3 bases: TGTGCCAGCAGCTTACGTCCCGGGACAGGGACCTCCGAGCAGTACTTC. Protein: CASSLRPGTGTSEQYF. The variable domain in full, with the rest retrieved from reference TRBV7-8 and TRBJ2-7, is GAGVSQSPRYKVAKRGQDVALRCDPISGHVSLFWYQQALGQGPEFLTYFQNEAQLDKSGLPSDRFFAERPEGSVSTLKIQRTQQEDSAVYLCASSLRPGTGTSEQYFGPGTRLTVT.

The chain links TRBV6-1 to TRBJ1-2; 7 bases agree with TRBD1. Germline CDR1 MNHNS, CDR2 SASEGT. V shed 6 bases and J 1 base; nucleotides not matched to a gene: 5. The CDR3 has 14 amino acids. CDR3 protein: CASSKDRVNYGYTF. Here the CDR3 DNA reads TGTGCCAGCAGCAAAGACAGGGTTAACTATGGCTACACCTTC.

CDR3 nucleotide sequence: TGTGCCAGCAGCCGGGCGGGACAGTTCAGCCTCTATGGCTACACCTTC. It is translated as CASSRAGQFSLYGYTF. This chain connects TRBV7-2 to TRBJ1-2; 7 nucleotides line up with TRBD1. The germline V gene encodes CDR1 SGHTA and CDR2 FQGNSA. The CDR3 loop spans 16 amino acids. V dropped 5 bases and J dropped 4; count of bases not matched to a gene: 13.

In DNA, the CDR3 is TGTGCCAGCAGCGCGGGACAGCTTTTCGCTGGCTACACCTTC. It is translated as CASSAGQLFAGYTF. The V call is TRBV11-1, the J call TRBJ1-2, with 7 bases identical to TRBD1. The germline CDR1 and CDR2 sequences are SGHAT and FQDESV (reference sequence). Trimming at V came to 5 bases and at J to 7 bases, leaving 10 bases not matched to a gene. The CDR3 runs to 14 residues.